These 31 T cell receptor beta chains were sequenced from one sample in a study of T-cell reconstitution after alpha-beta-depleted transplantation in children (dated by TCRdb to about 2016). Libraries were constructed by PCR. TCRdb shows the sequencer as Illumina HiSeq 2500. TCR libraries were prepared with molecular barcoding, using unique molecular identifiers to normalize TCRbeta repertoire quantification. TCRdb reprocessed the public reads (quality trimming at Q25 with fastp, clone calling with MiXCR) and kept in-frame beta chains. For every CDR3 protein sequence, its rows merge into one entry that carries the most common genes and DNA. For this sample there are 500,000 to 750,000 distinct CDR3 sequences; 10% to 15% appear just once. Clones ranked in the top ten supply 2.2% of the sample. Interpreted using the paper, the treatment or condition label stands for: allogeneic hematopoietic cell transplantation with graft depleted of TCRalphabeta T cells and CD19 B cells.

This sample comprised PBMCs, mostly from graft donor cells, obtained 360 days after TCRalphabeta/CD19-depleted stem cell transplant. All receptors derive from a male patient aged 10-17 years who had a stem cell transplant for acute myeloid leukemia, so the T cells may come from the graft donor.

CDR3 protein: CASSQSGRLLEQYF. Written as DNA, the CDR3 is TGTGCCAGCAGCCAGTCGGGACGTCTCCTCGAGCAGTACTTC. The J gene is TRBJ2-7, the V gene TRBV5-5, with D tentatively TRBD1 or TRBD2 (5 bases each). This CDR3 has 14 amino acids. Per germline, CDR1 SGHKS and CDR2 YYEKEE (reference sequence). V lost 4 bases and J 6 bases, leaving 17 bases between the germline ends.

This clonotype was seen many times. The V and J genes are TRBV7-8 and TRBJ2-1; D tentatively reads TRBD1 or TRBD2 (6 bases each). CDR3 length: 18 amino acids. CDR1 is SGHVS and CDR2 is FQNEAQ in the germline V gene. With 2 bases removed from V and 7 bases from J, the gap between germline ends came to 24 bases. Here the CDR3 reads CASSLSSGAFKMTNEQFF. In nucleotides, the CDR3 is TGTGCCAGCAGCTTATCCTCGGGGGCGTTCAAAATGACGAATGAGCAGTTCTTC. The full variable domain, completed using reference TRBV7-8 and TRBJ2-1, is GAGVSQSPRYKVAKRGQDVALRCDPISGHVSLFWYQQALGQGPEFLTYFQNEAQLDKSGLPSDRFFAERPEGSVSTLKIQRTQQEDSAVYLCASSLSSGAFKMTNEQFFGPGTRLTVL.

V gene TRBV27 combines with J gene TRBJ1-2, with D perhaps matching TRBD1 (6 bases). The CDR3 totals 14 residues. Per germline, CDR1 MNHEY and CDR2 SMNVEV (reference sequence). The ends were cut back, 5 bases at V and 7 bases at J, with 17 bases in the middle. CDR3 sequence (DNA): TGTGCCAGCAGTCCTTTAGGGTCCAGGGGTGGCTACACCTTC. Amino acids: CASSPLGSRGGYTF.

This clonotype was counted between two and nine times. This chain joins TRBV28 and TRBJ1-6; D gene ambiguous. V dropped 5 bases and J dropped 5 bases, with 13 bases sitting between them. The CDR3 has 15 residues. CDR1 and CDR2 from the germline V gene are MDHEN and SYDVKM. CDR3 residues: CASSPRGGNNSPLHF. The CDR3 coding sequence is TGTGCCAGCAGTCCCCGGGGTGGAAATAATTCACCCCTCCACTTT.

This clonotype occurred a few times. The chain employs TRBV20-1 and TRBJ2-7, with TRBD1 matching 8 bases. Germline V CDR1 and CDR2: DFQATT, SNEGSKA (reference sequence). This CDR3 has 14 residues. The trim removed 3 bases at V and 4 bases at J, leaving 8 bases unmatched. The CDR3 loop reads CSASPDRGPYEQYF. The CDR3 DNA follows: TGCAGTGCTAGCCCCGACAGGGGCCCTTACGAGCAGTACTTC.

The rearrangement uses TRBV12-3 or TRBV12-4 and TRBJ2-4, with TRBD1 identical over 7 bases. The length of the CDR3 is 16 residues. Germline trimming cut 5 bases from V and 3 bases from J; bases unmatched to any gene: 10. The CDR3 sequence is CASSRDRVGFKNIQYF. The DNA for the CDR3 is TGTGCCAGCAGTCGCGACAGGGTGGGCTTCAAAAACATTCAGTACTTC.

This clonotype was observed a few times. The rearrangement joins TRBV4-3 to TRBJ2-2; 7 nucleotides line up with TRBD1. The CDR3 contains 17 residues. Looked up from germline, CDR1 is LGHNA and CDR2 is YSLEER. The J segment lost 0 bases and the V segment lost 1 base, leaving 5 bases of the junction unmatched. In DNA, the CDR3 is TGCGCCAGCAGCCAAGGGACAGGTCCCGCGAACACCGGGGAGCTGTTTTTT. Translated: CASSQGTGPANTGELFF.

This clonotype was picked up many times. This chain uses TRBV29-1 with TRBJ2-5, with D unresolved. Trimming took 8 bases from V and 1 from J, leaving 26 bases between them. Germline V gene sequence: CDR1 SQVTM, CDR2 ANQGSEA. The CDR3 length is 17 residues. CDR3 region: CSTPKYFGPSFQETQYF. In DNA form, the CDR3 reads TGCAGCACCCCCAAGTATTTCGGGCCGTCATTCCAAGAGACCCAGTACTTC.

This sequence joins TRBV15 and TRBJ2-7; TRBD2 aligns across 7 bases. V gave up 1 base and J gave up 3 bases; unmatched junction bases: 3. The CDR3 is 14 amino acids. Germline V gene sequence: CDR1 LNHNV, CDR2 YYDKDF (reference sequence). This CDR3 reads CATSRGGTNYEQYF. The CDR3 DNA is TGTGCCACCAGCAGAGGCGGGACTAACTACGAGCAGTACTTC.

The CDR3 DNA sequence: TGCGCCAGCAGCCACTTCGGCGGTACCTACGAGCAGTACTTC. Translating gives CASSHFGGTYEQYF. The V gene is TRBV4-3, the J gene TRBJ2-7; no clear D. There are 14 residues in the CDR3. The V and J ends lost 3 bases and 2 bases respectively, with 11 bases between them. Per germline, CDR1 LGHNA and CDR2 YSLEER.

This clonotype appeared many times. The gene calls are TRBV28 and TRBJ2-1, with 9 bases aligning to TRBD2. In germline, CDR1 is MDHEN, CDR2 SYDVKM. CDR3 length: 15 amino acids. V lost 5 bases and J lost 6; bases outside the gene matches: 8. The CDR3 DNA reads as TGTGCCAGCAGTATAGCGGGAGTGCGGGGCAATGAGCAGTTCTTC. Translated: CASSIAGVRGNEQFF.

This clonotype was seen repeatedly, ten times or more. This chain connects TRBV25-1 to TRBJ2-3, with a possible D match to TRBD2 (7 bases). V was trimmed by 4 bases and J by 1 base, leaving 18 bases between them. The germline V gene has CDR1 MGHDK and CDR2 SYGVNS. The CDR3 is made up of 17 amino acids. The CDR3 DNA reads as TGTGCCAGCAGTGGAGGAGGGCCGCGGGGGCGCACAGATACGCAGTATTTT. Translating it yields CASSGGGPRGRTDTQYF.

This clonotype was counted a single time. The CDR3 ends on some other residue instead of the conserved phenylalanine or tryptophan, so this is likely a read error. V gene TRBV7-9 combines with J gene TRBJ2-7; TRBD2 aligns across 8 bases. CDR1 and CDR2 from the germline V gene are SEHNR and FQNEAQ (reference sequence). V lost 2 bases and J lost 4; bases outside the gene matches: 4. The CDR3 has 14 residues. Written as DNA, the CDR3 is TGTGCCAGCAGCTTACTAGCGGGCATGTACGAGCAGTACTCC. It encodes CASSLLAGMYEQYS.

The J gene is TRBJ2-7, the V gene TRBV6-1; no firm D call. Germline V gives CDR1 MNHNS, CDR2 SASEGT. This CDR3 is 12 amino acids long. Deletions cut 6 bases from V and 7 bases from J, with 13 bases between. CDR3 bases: TGTGCCAGCAGCCGAACGATGTGGGAGCAGTACTTC. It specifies CASSRTMWEQYF.

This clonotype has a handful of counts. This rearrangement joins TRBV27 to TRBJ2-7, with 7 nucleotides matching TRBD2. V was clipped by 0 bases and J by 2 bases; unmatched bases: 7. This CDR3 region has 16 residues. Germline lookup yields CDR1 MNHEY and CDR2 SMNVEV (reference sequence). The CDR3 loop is CASSLSGAGIPYEQYF. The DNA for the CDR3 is TGTGCCAGCAGTTTATCAGGAGCGGGGATTCCCTACGAGCAGTACTTC.

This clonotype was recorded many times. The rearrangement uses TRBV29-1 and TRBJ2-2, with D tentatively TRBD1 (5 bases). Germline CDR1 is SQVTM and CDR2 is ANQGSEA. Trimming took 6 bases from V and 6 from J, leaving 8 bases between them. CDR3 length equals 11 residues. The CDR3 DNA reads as TGCAGCGTGTACAGGTCCGGGGAGCTGTTTTTT. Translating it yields CSVYRSGELFF.

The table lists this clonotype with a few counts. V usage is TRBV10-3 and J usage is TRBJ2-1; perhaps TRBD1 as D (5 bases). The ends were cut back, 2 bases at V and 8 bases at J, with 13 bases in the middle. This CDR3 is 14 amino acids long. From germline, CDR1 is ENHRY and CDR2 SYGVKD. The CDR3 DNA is TGTGCCATCAGTGAGGGTGCTGCCAGGGATGAGCAGTTCTTC. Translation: CAISEGAARDEQFF.

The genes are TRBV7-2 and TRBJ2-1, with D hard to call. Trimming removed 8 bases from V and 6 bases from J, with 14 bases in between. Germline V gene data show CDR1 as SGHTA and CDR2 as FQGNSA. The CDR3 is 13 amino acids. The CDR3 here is CASDGLGSNEQFF. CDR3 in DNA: TGTGCCAGCGATGGTCTGGGCTCCAATGAGCAGTTCTTC.

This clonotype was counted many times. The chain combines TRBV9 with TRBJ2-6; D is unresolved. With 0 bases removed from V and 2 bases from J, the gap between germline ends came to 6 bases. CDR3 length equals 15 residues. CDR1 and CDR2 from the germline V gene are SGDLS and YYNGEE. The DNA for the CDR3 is TGTGCCAGCAGCGTAGGAGGTGCTGGGGCCAACGTCCTGACTTTC. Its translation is CASSVGGAGANVLTF.

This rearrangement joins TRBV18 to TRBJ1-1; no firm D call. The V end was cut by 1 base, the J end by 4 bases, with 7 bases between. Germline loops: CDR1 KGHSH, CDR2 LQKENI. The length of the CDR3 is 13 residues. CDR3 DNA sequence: TGTGCCAGCTCACCACTGGGGAGCACTGAAGCTTTCTTT. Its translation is CASSPLGSTEAFF.

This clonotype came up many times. CDR3 nucleotide sequence: TGCAGTGCTAGAGATCGCACTAGCGGACGCTCCTACAATGAGCAGTTCTTC. Its translation is CSARDRTSGRSYNEQFF. The rearrangement links TRBV20-1 to TRBJ2-1; TRBD2 aligns across 8 bases. This CDR3 region has 17 residues. Trimming cost V 0 bases and J 0 bases; bases outside gene matches: 7. Germline V gene sequence: CDR1 DFQATT, CDR2 SNEGSKA (reference sequence).

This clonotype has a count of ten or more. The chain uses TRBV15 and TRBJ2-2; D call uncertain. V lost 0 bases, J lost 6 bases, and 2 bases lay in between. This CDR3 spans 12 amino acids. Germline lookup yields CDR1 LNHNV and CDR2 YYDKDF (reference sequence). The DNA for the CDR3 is TGTGCCACCAGCAGAGATCCCGGGGAGCTGTTTTTT. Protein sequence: CATSRDPGELFF. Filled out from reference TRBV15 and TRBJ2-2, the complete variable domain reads DAMVIQNPRYQVTQFGKPVTLSCSQTLNHNVMYWYQQKSSQAPKLLFHYYDKDFNNEADTPDNFQSRRPNTSFCFLDIRSPGLGDTAMYLCATSRDPGELFFGEGSRLTVL.

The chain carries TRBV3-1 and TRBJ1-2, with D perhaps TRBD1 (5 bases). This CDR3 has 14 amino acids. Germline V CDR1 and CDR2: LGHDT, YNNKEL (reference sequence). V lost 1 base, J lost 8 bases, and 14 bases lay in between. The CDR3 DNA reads TGTGCCAGCAGCCAAGGGGGGGTCCCAGAAGGCTACACCTTC. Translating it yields CASSQGGVPEGYTF.

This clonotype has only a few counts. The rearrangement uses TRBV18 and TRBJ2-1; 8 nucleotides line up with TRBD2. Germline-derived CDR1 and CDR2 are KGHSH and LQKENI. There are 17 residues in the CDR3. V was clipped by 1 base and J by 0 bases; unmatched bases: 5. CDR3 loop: CASSPQYRGGSYNEQFF. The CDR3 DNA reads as TGTGCCAGCTCACCACAGTACCGGGGGGGCTCCTACAATGAGCAGTTCTTC.

The CDR3 spells CASSETGGSTYEQYF. CDR3 nucleotides: TGTGCCAGCAGTGAGACAGGGGGCTCAACCTACGAGCAGTACTTC. J is TRBJ2-7 and V is TRBV28; TRBD1 matches 10 bases. The trim removed 5 bases at V and 2 bases at J, leaving 6 bases unmatched. Per germline, CDR1 MDHEN and CDR2 SYDVKM. CDR3 length equals 15 residues.

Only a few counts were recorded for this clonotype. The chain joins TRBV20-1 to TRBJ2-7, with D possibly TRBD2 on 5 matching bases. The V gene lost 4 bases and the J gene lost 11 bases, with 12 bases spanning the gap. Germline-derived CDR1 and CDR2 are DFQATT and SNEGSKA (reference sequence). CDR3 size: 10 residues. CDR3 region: CSATYLGKYF. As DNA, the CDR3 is TGCAGTGCTACCTACCTCGGGAAGTACTTC.

CDR3 amino acids: CSVSMALRERGEQYF. The CDR3 DNA reads TGCAGCGTTTCTATGGCTCTGCGGGAGAGGGGGGAGCAGTACTTC. The chain recombines TRBV29-1 with TRBJ2-7, with D possibly TRBD2 on 7 matching bases. This CDR3 is 15 amino acids long. CDR1 is SQVTM and CDR2 is ANQGSEA in the germline V gene. The V and J ends lost 5 bases and 7 bases respectively, with 24 bases between them.

The CDR3, as DNA: TGTGCCAGCAGTTTAGGGGACAGGGCCTACGAGCAGTACTTC. Its protein is CASSLGDRAYEQYF. The genes are TRBV12-3 or TRBV12-4 and TRBJ2-7; 9 bases are shared with TRBD1. Trimming at V came to 1 base and at J to 2 bases, leaving 0 bases not matched to a gene. CDR3 length: 14 amino acids.

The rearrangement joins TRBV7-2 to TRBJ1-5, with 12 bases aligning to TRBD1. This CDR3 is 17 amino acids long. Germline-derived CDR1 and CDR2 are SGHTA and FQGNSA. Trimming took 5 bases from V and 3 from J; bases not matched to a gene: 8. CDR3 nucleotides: TGTGCCAGCAGCCGGGGACAGGGGGCCGTCGACAATCAGCCCCAGCATTTT. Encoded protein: CASSRGQGAVDNQPQHF.

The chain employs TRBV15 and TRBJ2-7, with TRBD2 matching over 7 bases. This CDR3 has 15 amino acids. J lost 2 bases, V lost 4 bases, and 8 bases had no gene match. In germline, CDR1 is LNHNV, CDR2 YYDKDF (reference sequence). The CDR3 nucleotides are TGTGCCACCAGCACGGCGGCTAGCGGTACCTACGAGCAGTACTTC. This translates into CATSTAASGTYEQYF. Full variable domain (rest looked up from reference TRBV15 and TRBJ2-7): DAMVIQNPRYQVTQFGKPVTLSCSQTLNHNVMYWYQQKSSQAPKLLFHYYDKDFNNEADTPDNFQSRRPNTSFCFLDIRSPGLGDTAMYLCATSTAASGTYEQYFGPGTRLTVT.

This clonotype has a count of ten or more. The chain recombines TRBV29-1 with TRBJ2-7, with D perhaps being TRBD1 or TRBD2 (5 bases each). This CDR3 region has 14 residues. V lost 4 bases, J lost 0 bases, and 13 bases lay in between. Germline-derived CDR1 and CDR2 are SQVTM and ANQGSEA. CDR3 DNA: TGCAGCGTTGTAGGGCAGGGAGTCTCCTACGAGCAGTACTTC. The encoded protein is CSVVGQGVSYEQYF.